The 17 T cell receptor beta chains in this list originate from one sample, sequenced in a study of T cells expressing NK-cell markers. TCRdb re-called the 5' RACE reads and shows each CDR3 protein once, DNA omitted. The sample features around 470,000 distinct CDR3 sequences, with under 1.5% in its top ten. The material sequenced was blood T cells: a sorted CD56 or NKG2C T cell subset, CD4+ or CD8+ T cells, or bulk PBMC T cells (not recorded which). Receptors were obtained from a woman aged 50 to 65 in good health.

CDR3 residues: CASSLGGGGYQPQHF. This chain joins TRBV12-3 or TRBV12-4 and TRBJ1-5; TCRdb reports TRBD1, a call that lacks DNA to check it against. The CDR3 has 15 residues.

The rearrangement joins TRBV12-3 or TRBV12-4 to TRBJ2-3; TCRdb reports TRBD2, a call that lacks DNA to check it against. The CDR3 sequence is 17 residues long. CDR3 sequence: CASSLALAGGSTDTQYF.

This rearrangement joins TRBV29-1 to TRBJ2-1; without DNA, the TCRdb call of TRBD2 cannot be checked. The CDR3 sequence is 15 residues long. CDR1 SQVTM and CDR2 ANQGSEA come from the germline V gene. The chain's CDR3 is CSVGVVLAGYNEQFF.

CDR3 protein: CSVVYQADQPQHF. The chain joins TRBV29-1 to TRBJ1-5. CDR1 is SQVTM, CDR2 ANQGSEA, per germline. The CDR3 length is 13 residues. Looking up the rest from reference TRBV29-1 and TRBJ1-5 gives the full variable domain: SAVISQKPSRDICQRGTSLTIQCQVDSQVTMMFWYRQQPGQSLTLIATANQGSEATYESGFVIDKFPISRPNLTFSTLTVSNMSPEDSSIYLCSVVYQADQPQHFGDGTRLSIL.

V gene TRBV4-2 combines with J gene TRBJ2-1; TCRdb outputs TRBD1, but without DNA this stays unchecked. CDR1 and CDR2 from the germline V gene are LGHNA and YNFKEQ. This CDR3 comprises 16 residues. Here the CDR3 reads CASSQMGGGQIDEQFF.

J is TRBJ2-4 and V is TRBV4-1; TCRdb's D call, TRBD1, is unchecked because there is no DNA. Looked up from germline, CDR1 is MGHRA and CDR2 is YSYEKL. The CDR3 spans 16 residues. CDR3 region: CASSQGSGGAKNIQYF.

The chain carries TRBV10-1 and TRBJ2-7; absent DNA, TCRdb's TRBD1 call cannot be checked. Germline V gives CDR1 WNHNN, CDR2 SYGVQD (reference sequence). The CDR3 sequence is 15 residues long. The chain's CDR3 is CASSDGTGRFYEQYF.

The CDR3 here is CSASKVGGLSETQYF. The V call is TRBV20-1, the J call TRBJ2-5; TCRdb calls TRBD1, which cannot be checked without DNA. Per germline, CDR1 DFQATT and CDR2 SNEGSKA (reference sequence). This CDR3 contains 15 residues.

CDR3: CASSQEEGWQASYNEQFF. This chain links TRBV3-1 with TRBJ2-1; TCRdb names TRBD2, which stays unverified in the absence of DNA. The CDR3 covers 18 residues. Germline V gene lookup returns CDR1 LGHDT and CDR2 YNNKEL (reference sequence).

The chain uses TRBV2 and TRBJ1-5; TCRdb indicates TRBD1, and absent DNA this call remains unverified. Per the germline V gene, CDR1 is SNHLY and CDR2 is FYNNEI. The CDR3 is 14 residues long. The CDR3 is CASKTGPGNQPQHF.

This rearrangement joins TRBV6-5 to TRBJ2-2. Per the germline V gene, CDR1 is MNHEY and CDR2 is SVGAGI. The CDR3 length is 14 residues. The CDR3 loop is CASARTVPTGELFF.

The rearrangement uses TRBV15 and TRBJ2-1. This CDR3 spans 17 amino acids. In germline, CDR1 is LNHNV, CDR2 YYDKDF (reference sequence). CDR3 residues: CATSRELRLVPYNEQFF. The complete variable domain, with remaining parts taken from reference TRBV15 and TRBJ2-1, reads DAMVIQNPRYQVTQFGKPVTLSCSQTLNHNVMYWYQQKSSQAPKLLFHYYDKDFNNEADTPDNFQSRRPNTSFCFLDIRSPGLGDTAMYLCATSRELRLVPYNEQFFGPGTRLTVL.

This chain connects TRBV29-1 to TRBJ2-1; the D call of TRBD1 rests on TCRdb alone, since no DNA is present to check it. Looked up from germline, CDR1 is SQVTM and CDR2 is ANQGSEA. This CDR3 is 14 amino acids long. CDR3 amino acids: CSVEEMRGKDEQFF.

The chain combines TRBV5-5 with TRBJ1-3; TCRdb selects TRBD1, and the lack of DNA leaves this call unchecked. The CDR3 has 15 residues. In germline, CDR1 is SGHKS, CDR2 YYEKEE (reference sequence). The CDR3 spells CASSLVQGPGNTIYF.

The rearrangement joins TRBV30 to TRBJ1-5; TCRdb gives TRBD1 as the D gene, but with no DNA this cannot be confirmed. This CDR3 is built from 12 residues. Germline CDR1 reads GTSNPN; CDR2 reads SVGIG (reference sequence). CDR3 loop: CAARGADQPQHF.

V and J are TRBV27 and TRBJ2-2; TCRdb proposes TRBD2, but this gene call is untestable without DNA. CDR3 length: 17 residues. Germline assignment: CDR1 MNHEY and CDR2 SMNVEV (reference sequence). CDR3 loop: CASSLLGLAGASGELFF.

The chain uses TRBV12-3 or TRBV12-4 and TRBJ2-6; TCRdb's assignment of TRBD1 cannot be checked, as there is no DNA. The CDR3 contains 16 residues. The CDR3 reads CASRRQGGSGANVLTF.